This TCR beta chain derives from a study of blood T cell repertoires in COVID-19. Background on the study: From the United States, Italy and Spain came samples of acute and convalescent COVID-19. Sample material is recorded as cDNA or gDNA derived from T cells, B-cell-depleted T cells, or PBMCs.

Original methodology: Amplification with reference gene primers provided the estimates of nucleated cell counts. Some clones are missing from TCRdb's copy, which holds only in-frame ones; the method was immunoSEQ multiplex PCR. The DNA gave D and trimming, while V, J and clone size come from that table. The sample lists about 150,000 clones, 88% occurring once. The TCR originated in a man aged 45-60 years who had recovered from COVID-19. Sequencing was done on a sample of peripheral blood.

CDR3 protein: CASSYSGLDYEQYF. The CDR3 DNA is TGTGCCAGCAGTTACTCCGGACTCGACTACGAGCAGTACTTC. V gene TRBV6-5 combines with J gene TRBJ2-7; possible D gene TRBD2, 5 bases. The CDR3 runs 14 residues. Per the germline V gene, CDR1 is MNHEY and CDR2 is SVGAGI. V was cut by 0 bases and J by 3 bases, with 9 bases left in between.